This section outlines one T cell receptor (beta chain) sequence together with its context. Its antigen is still unknown. One entry per CDR3 protein, without DNA, is what TCRdb gives after re-calling the 5' RACE reads. This listing includes fewer than 400,000 distinct CDR3 sequences. This specimen comes from a study of T cells expressing NK-cell markers. Study in general: Sequencing covered eight donors, seven HCMV-seropositive and one seronegative. Study observations and caveats: In roughly six donors, dominant NKG2C+ clonotypes were roughly 1.0-8% of CD8+ T cells. These clonotypes also led the CD3+CD56-NKG2C+ fraction in several donors.

Germline V CDR1 and CDR2: WSHSY, SAAADI. CDR3 length: 15 residues. The sample consisted of blood T cells: a sorted CD56 or NKG2C T cell subset, CD4+ or CD8+ T cells, or bulk PBMC T cells (not recorded which). The chain is built from TRBV10-2 and TRBJ2-5; the TRBD2 assignment by TCRdb is unverifiable without DNA. The receptor was isolated from a man aged 18-75 years in good health. The CDR3 spells CASMRPSGEKETQYF.